The 19 T cell receptor beta chains below were found in one sample sequenced in a study of identical twins (dated by TCRdb to 2016 to 2017). Library creation used 5' RACE. Sequencing used an Illumina HiSeq 2000. TCRdb's own reprocessing of the public reads used fastp at Q25 and MiXCR and kept productive beta chains. Rows merge per CDR3 protein into single entries with the most common DNA and genes. The sample data list about 1.7 million distinct CDR3 sequences, and 25% to 35% of these were observed just once. Of the sample, 0.25% to 0.3% falls within the top ten clones. Sequenced: cord blood. The receptors derive from a newborn girl in good health.

This sequence joins TRBV5-1 and TRBJ1-1, with D perhaps matching TRBD1 (6 bases). V lost 4 bases and J 8 bases, leaving 18 bases between the germline ends. This CDR3 has 14 amino acids. Per the germline V gene, CDR1 is SGHRS and CDR2 is YFSETQ. CDR3: CASSPTAGAPEAFF. The CDR3 region has the DNA TGCGCCAGCAGCCCTACAGCGGGGGCTCCAGAAGCTTTCTTT.

J is TRBJ1-5 and V is TRBV20-1, with D perhaps matching TRBD1 (6 bases). The CDR3 consists of 17 residues. The V gene's germline CDR1 is DFQATT and CDR2 SNEGSKA (reference sequence). Trimming left V 3 bases short and J 1 base short, with 19 bases between. This CDR3 is CSARDLETGLSNQPQHF. CDR3 DNA sequence: TGCAGTGCTAGGGATTTGGAAACAGGGTTGAGCAATCAGCCCCAGCATTTT.

Ten or more counts support this clonotype. This sequence joins TRBV12-3 or TRBV12-4 and TRBJ2-7, with D perhaps matching TRBD1 (6 bases). V was pared by 3 bases and J by 2 bases, with 8 bases between. The CDR3 has 13 amino acids. CDR3 sequence (DNA): TGTGCCAGCAGTTTCGACAGGACCTACGAGCAGTACTTC. It translates to CASSFDRTYEQYF.

The chain couples TRBV28 to TRBJ2-7; maybe TRBD1 (6 bases). The ends were cut back, 2 bases at V and 0 bases at J, with 23 bases in the middle. This CDR3 has 19 amino acids. CDR1 and CDR2 (germline): MDHEN, SYDVKM. CDR3 bases: TGTGCCAGCAGTTTAACCCTCAACCCGACAGGCCCTCTCTCCTACGAGCAGTACTTC. Protein sequence: CASSLTLNPTGPLSYEQYF.

V is TRBV13 and J is TRBJ2-6; possibly TRBD1 for D (5 bases). CDR1 PRHDT and CDR2 FYEKMQ come from the germline V gene (reference sequence). The V end was cut by 0 bases, the J end by 0 bases, with 12 bases between. This CDR3 is built from 18 residues. CDR3 amino acids: CASSLGTVPFSGANVLTF. The CDR3 DNA reads as TGTGCCAGCAGCTTAGGGACAGTGCCTTTCTCTGGGGCCAACGTCCTGACTTTC.

The chain links TRBV20-1 to TRBJ2-2; unclear D gene. The CDR3 is made up of 12 amino acids. Trimming stripped 8 bases from V and 4 bases from J, with 11 bases between. CDR1 and CDR2 (germline): DFQATT, SNEGSKA (reference sequence). The DNA of the CDR3 is TGCAGTCGCACTAAGTTCACCGGGGAGCTGTTTTTT. This codes for CSRTKFTGELFF.

The rearrangement links TRBV5-1 to TRBJ1-5, with a weak D call TRBD1 (6 bases). With 0 bases removed from V and 4 bases from J, the gap between germline ends came to 11 bases. Germline V gene sequence: CDR1 SGHRS, CDR2 YFSETQ. The CDR3 totals 15 residues. For the CDR3, the DNA is TGCGCCAGCAGCTTGGCAGGGGCCCCAAATCAGCCCCAGCATTTT. Its protein product is CASSLAGAPNQPQHF.

The chain links TRBV12-5 to TRBJ2-1; 7 nucleotides align to TRBD1. Germline V gene sequence: CDR1 LGHNT, CDR2 FRNRAP. This CDR3 has 15 residues. Germline trimming cut 5 bases from V and 5 bases from J; bases unmatched to any gene: 9. Here the CDR3 reads CASGPRQGSDNEQFF. CDR3 bases: TGTGCTAGTGGTCCCCGACAGGGTAGCGACAATGAGCAGTTCTTC.

This clonotype has just a few counts. This CDR3 reads CASSLFPHTQYF. DNA for the CDR3: TGTGCCAGCAGCTTATTCCCCCATACGCAGTATTTT. V usage is TRBV7-2 and J usage is TRBJ2-3; D gene uncertain. V lost 2 bases and J 7 bases, leaving 7 bases between the germline ends. The CDR3 is 12 amino acids. Germline lookup yields CDR1 SGHTA and CDR2 FQGNSA.

The rearrangement uses TRBV14 and TRBJ2-1; D not resolved. The length of the CDR3 is 14 residues. V lost 5 bases to trimming and J lost 1 base, with 9 bases between them. Germline V lookup: CDR1 SGHDN, CDR2 FVKESK. The CDR3 nucleotides are TGTGCCAGCAGCGACCTAGTTTCCTACAATGAGCAGTTCTTC. Protein sequence: CASSDLVSYNEQFF.

A remark on this clonotype: The junction departs from the called germline gene at one end, perhaps through a read error. This sequence joins TRBV29-1 and TRBJ2-1; TRBD2 matches 10 bases. There are 15 residues in the CDR3. Germline V lookup: CDR1 SQVTM, CDR2 ANQGSEA. CDR3 DNA sequence: TGCAACGTTGACGTCCTAGCGGGAGCCTACAATGAGCAGTTCTTC. Its translation is CNVDVLAGAYNEQFF.

This clonotype appeared once. The chain links TRBV5-1 to TRBJ2-7, with 7 bases identical to TRBD1. J gave up 3 bases and V 0 bases, and 9 bases lay outside the gene matches. The V gene's germline CDR1 is SGHRS and CDR2 YFSETQ. This CDR3 is built from 16 residues. The DNA of the CDR3 is TGCGCCAGCAGCTTGGCCCCCCCAGACAGGGACTACGAGCAGTACTTC. Encoded protein: CASSLAPPDRDYEQYF.

The chain couples TRBV5-5 to TRBJ1-5; D gene ambiguous. Trimming removed 0 bases at V and 4 bases at J, with 14 bases between. Germline V gene lookup returns CDR1 SGHKS and CDR2 YYEKEE (reference sequence). The CDR3 runs 16 residues. CDR3 residues: CASSLVVVQGNQPQHF. CDR3 sequence (DNA): TGTGCCAGCAGCTTGGTAGTCGTTCAAGGGAATCAGCCCCAGCATTTT. Using reference TRBV5-5 and TRBJ1-5 for the parts outside the CDR3, the full variable domain is DAGVTQSPTHLIKTRGQQVTLRCSPISGHKSVSWYQQVLGQGPQFIFQYYEKEERGRGNFPDRFSARQFPNYSSELNVNALLLGDSALYLCASSLVVVQGNQPQHFGDGTRLSIL.

The table lists this clonotype with many counts. This chain links TRBV29-1 with TRBJ2-3, with D perhaps TRBD1 or TRBD2 (5 bases each). CDR3 size: 16 residues. CDR1 SQVTM and CDR2 ANQGSEA come from the germline V gene. V lost 5 bases to trimming and J lost 3 bases, with 21 bases between them. The CDR3 DNA reads TGCAGCGTTACAACGATCCGGGGCCACGGAACAGATACGCAGTATTTT. This sequence encodes CSVTTIRGHGTDTQYF.

The CDR3 nucleotides are TGCGCCAGGACAGCGAACACCGGGGAGCTGTTTTTT. Protein: CARTANTGELFF. The chain has TRBV4-1 and TRBJ2-2; TRBD1 might be the D (5 bases). In germline, CDR1 is MGHRA, CDR2 YSYEKL. The length of the CDR3 is 12 residues. V lost 9 bases, J lost 0 bases, and 5 bases lay in between.

This clonotype has ten or more counts. The CDR3 sequence is CASSFISEGSNIQYF. CDR3 bases: TGCGCCAGCAGCTTTATTTCGGAGGGAAGTAACATTCAGTACTTC. This chain uses TRBV5-1 with TRBJ2-4; possibly TRBD2 for D (6 bases). The ends were cut back, 2 bases at V and 7 bases at J, with 16 bases in the middle. The CDR3 is made up of 15 amino acids. Germline CDR1 reads SGHRS; CDR2 reads YFSETQ.

This clonotype has ten or more counts. The V call is TRBV6-5, the J call TRBJ2-1, with 12 bases identical to TRBD2. Germline CDR1 MNHEY, CDR2 SVGAGI. After removal of 2 bases from V and 12 bases from J, the junction contained 2 bases not matched to a gene. This CDR3 contains 13 residues. CDR3 nucleotide sequence: TGTGCCAGCAGTTACCCGACTAGCGGGAGGCAGTTCTTC. Protein product: CASSYPTSGRQFF.

The V and J genes are TRBV3-1 and TRBJ2-3; D gene ambiguous. This CDR3 comprises 15 residues. Germline V CDR1 and CDR2: LGHDT, YNNKEL (reference sequence). V was clipped by 5 bases and J by 0 bases, with 12 bases between them. The DNA of the CDR3 is TGTGCCAGCAGCGAAAAATTTTCTAGCACAGATACGCAGTATTTT. Its protein is CASSEKFSSTDTQYF.

There are many counts of this clonotype. A junction boundary mismatches the germline segment, possibly from a read error. This rearrangement joins TRBV5-1 to TRBJ2-1; 7 bases map to TRBD2. The V gene's germline CDR1 is SGHRS and CDR2 YFSETQ. There are 15 residues in the CDR3. CDR3 DNA sequence: TGTGCCAGCAGCTTAGCTAGCGGCTCCTACAATGAGCAGTTCTTC. Its protein is CASSLASGSYNEQFF.